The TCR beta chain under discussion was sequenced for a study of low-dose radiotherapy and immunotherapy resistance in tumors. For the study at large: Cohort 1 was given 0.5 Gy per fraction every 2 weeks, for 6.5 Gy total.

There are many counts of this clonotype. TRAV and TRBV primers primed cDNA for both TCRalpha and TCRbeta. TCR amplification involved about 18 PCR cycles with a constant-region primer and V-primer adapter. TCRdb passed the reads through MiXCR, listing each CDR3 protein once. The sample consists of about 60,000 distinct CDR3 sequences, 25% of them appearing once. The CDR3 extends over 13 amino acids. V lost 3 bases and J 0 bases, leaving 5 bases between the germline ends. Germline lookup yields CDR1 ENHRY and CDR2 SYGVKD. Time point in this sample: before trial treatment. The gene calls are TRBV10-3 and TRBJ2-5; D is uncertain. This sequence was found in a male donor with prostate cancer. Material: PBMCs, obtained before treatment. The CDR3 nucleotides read TGTGCCATCAGTGACCTGTACCAAGAGACCCAGTACTTC. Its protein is CAISDLYQETQYF.